The clone carrying this T cell receptor (beta chain) was recorded a few times. Its antigen is currently unknown. This may be a read error: a much more frequent sequence differs by one nucleotide. This sample was included in a study of T-cell reconstitution after alpha-beta-depleted transplantation in children. General study results and limits: Certain patients had high TCRbeta diversity at day 60, and it came from recipient T cells and thymic progenitors that survived. The authors attributed T-cell counts and diversity one year after transplant mostly to newly produced T cells. Expanded graft clones, several hundred of them, were reportedly the source of alpha-beta T cells about two months after transplant.

The CDR3 is 13 amino acids. The trim removed 6 bases at V and 2 bases at J, leaving 3 bases unmatched. During its preparation, the TCRbeta library received unique molecular identifiers. TCRdb fed the PCR reads into MiXCR, producing one record per CDR3 protein. The sample holds more than 200,000 distinct CDR3 sequences, more than 15% seen once. The receptor was derived from a male patient aged 2-10 years who had a stem cell transplant for acute lymphoblastic leukemia, so the T cells may come from the graft donor. The chain has TRBV12-3 or TRBV12-4 and TRBJ2-5; 7 nucleotides agree with TRBD2. This specimen consisted of PBMCs, mostly from graft donor cells, obtained 360 days after TCRalphabeta/CD19-depleted stem cell transplant. The chain's CDR3 is CASSRDYQETQYF. CDR3 nucleotide sequence: TGTGCCAGCAGCCGGGACTATCAAGAGACCCAGTACTTC.